In this sample, the clone carrying this TCR beta chain turned up once. The sample is drawn from a study of blood T cell repertoires in COVID-19. The overall study: Whether acute or convalescent, the COVID-19 samples came from the United States, Italy and Spain. In each case, the material was cDNA or gDNA derived from T cells, B-cell-depleted T cells, or PBMCs.

Source study methods: The assay estimated nucleated cells by amplifying reference gene primers. TCRdb keeps only in-frame clones here, not all; method: immunoSEQ multiplex PCR. The DNA gave D and trimming, while V, J and clone size come from that table. The table records around 200,000 clones, 86% of them present only once. CDR1 is SGHTA and CDR2 is FQGNSA in the germline V gene. The length of the CDR3 is 15 residues. With 1 base clipped from V and 1 base from J, the junction kept 3 bases outside the gene matches. This clonotype was obtained from an older man with active or convalescent COVID-19. The sample was peripheral blood. The V call is TRBV7-2, the J call TRBJ2-5, with 7 positions matching TRBD2. Written as DNA, the CDR3 is TGTGCCAGCAGCTTAGGGGGACTATCCCAAGAGACCCAGTACTTC. Its protein product is CASSLGGLSQETQYF.